The present entry profiles one T cell receptor (beta chain) with its context. The second PCR ran roughly 7 to 12 cycles with a sample-barcoded 5' primer and J-beta primers. Each CDR3 protein gets one entry after TCRdb re-called the 5' RACE reads with MiXCR. Counted here are around 1,500,000 distinct CDR3 sequences, about 28% occurring once; the ten biggest clones make up more than 6%. V lost 6 bases and J lost 8, with 11 bases in between. This CDR3 has 12 residues. From germline, CDR1 is SNHLY and CDR2 FYNNEI. The data originate from a study of blood T cells in healthy people across ages. V is TRBV2 and J is TRBJ1-5, with D perhaps TRBD1 (5 bases). The source is a young woman in good health. Sequences were obtained from blood. Here the CDR3 DNA reads TGTGCCAGCAGCCCTGGCAGGGAGCCCCAGCATTTT. This translates into CASSPGREPQHF.